This T cell receptor beta chain was found in a study of T cells in Graves' hyperthyroidism and ophthalmopathy. Study summary: Any treatment followed the collection of peripheral blood at initial diagnosis.

Findings and caveats of the study: Appearing also in blood were most of the thyroid clonotypes expanded above 0.001.

Notes on this clonotype: Its antigen is not known. It may be a read error: a sequence one base away is much more abundant.

The CDR3 length is 11 residues. Per the germline V gene, CDR1 is SQVTM and CDR2 is ANQGSEA. Each 10 ml fresh peripheral blood draw supplied the PBMCs. The TCR beta CDR3 regions underwent amplification using RNA transcripts as the source. The HTBI primer set drove a first-round RT-PCR of the TCR CDR3. TCRdb re-called the multiplex PCR reads through MiXCR, storing one row per CDR3 protein. The sample carries over 350,000 distinct CDR3 sequences, 11% to 15% recorded once. The sequence derives from a man between 50 and 59 years old with Graves' ophthalmopathy. The chain couples TRBV29-1 to TRBJ2-3; tentatively, D is TRBD1 (5 bases). The specimen sequenced was blood. The CDR3 bases are TGCAGCGTCAAGGACACAGGTACGCAGTATTTT. The encoded protein is CSVKDTGTQYF.